This T cell receptor (beta chain) is from a study of naive and memory T cell subsets. Cells stained for CD3, CD4, CD8, CD45RA and CD27 were sorted into four subsets. This clonotype was observed many times. The beta constant-region primer was an equimolar mix of two oligonucleotides covering TRBC1 and TRBC2. The ligated cDNA underwent four PCR rounds using SP2 and nested alpha and beta constant-region primers. TCRdb independently ran MiXCR on the UMI-ligation and nested PCR reads; one entry per CDR3 protein. The sample yields 95,000 to 150,000 distinct CDR3 sequences, 35% to 40% seen once. V lost 2 bases to trimming and J lost 1 base, with 7 bases between them. The CDR3 covers 15 residues. CDR1 is SGHKS and CDR2 is YYEKEE in the germline V gene (reference sequence).

Sequencing was performed on central memory CD4+ T cells from blood. The V and J genes are TRBV5-5 and TRBJ2-6; D gene ambiguous. This receptor was taken from a human donor in good health. The CDR3 DNA reads TGTGCCAGCAGCTTTATGAATTCTGGGGCCAACGTCCTGACTTTC. This sequence encodes CASSFMNSGANVLTF.